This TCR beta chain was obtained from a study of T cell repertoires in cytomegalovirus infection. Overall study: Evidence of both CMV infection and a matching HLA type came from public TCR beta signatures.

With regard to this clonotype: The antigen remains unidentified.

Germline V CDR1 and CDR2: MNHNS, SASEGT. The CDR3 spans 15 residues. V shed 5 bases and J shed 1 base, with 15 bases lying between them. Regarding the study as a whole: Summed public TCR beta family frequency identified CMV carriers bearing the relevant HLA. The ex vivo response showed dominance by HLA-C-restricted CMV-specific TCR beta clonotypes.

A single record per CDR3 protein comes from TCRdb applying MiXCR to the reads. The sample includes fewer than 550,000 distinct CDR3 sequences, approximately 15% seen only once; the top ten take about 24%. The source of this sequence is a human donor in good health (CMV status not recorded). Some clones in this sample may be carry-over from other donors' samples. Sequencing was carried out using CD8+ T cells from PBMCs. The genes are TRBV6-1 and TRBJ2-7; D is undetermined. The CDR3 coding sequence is TGTGCCAGCAGTAGCTGGCAGGAGCTTTCCTACGAGCAGTACTTC. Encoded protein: CASSSWQELSYEQYF.